This T cell receptor beta chain was found in a study of OX40 agonist ivuxolimab in advanced cancers. Across the whole study: Ivuxolimab, an antibody acting as an agonist of OX40 (CD134), was used to treat patients. Allowance was made for prior anti-PD-1, anti-PD-L1 or anti-CTLA-4 therapy, and around 44% had some. Ivuxolimab, which patients received intravenously every 2 weeks, was dosed at 0.01 to 10 mg/kg.

The germline V and J ends were trimmed by 0 bases and 4 bases, with 13 bases remaining between them. The CDR3 consists of 17 residues. Germline assignment: CDR1 MNHNS and CDR2 SASEGT. General observations from the study: A proportion of nonresponders additionally exhibited low normalized T-cell clonal expansion.

Libraries were prepared by immunoSEQ multiplex PCR; TCRdb keeps only in-frame clonotypes and omits some of them. The sample records 75,000 to 100,000 clones, more than 80% being singletons. On this clone: Its antigen is as yet unknown.

The TCR was taken from an adult with an advanced solid tumor such as melanoma, head and neck, liver or kidney cancer. This sequence joins TRBV6-1 and TRBJ1-6; weak D call: TRBD1 (5 bases). The specimen was CD4+ or CD8+ T cells sorted from blood, collected in a trial of the OX40 agonist ivuxolimab. The CDR3 nucleotides read TGTGCCAGCAGTGAAGCGGGGCCGGGAGAATATAATTCACCCCTCCACTTT. Protein product: CASSEAGPGEYNSPLHF.